Included here is one TCR beta chain sequence, with context. Its specificity is unknown. Repeated repertoire sampling spanned the course of chemoradiotherapy. These data originate in a study of chemoradiotherapy in HPV16-positive cancers. For the study at large: Candidate HPV-specific T-cell clones and common TCR motifs came from functional assays in two HPV16-positive patients.

Trimming cost V 5 bases and J 9 bases, with 16 bases left between them. This CDR3 contains 13 residues. Looked up from germline, CDR1 is SEHNR and CDR2 is FQNEAQ (reference sequence). Some clones are missing from TCRdb's copy, which holds only in-frame ones; the method was immunoSEQ multiplex PCR. The sample includes several thousand clones, roughly 95% of them seen just once. Whole-study results and caveats: HPV-responsive T-cell expansion during chemoradiotherapy was linked to improved recurrence-free survival in HPV16-positive patients. During treatment, candidate HPV-specific clones and E7-related motifs expanded in tumor.

This sequence was found in a human donor with HPV-associated anogenital cancer. This chain connects TRBV7-9 to TRBJ1-2; no definite D call. Material: tumor tissue, obtained from a patient who underwent chemoradiotherapy. CDR3 sequence (DNA): TGTGCCAGCAGCAGAATAGGGAGTATGCGCTACACCTTC. It codes for CASSRIGSMRYTF.